Below are 25 T cell receptor beta chains sequenced from a single sample in a study of cytomegalovirus exposure and HLA in healthy donors. The protocol was immunoSEQ multiplex PCR, while the TCRdb copy is restricted to in-frame clones and leaves out a portion. This sample has 150,000 to 250,000 clones, with about 79% found just once. Sequencing used PBMCs. These receptors were obtained from a woman aged 25 to 39 in good health and CMV-seropositive.

This chain uses TRBV6-1 with TRBJ1-1, with TRBD1 identical over 8 bases. The V gene's germline CDR1 is MNHNS and CDR2 SASEGT. The CDR3 contains 15 residues. The junction had 8 bases not matched to a gene; V was cut back by 4 bases and J by 4 bases. CDR3 sequence (DNA): TGTGCCAGCAGTGTTACCCAGGGGGCGAGCACTGAAGCTTTCTTT. It is translated as CASSVTQGASTEAFF.

In nucleotides, the CDR3 is TGTGCCAGCAGCCCCGGTAATGAGCAGTTCTTC. It is translated as CASSPGNEQFF. The chain has TRBV7-2 and TRBJ2-1; unclear D gene. This CDR3 is built from 11 residues. Germline CDR1 and CDR2: SGHTA and FQGNSA. V was cut by 5 bases and J by 7 bases, with 6 bases left in between.

The chain carries TRBV2 and TRBJ2-7; 9 nucleotides line up with TRBD1. The CDR3 sequence is 14 residues long. Looked up from germline, CDR1 is SNHLY and CDR2 is FYNNEI. Trimming cost V 6 bases and J 3 bases; bases outside gene matches: 6. CDR3 coding DNA: TGTGCCAGCAGGACCGGGACAGGGAACTACGAGCAGTACTTC. It translates to CASRTGTGNYEQYF.

This chain links TRBV10-3 with TRBJ2-3; 8 bases are shared with TRBD2. This CDR3 comprises 15 residues. Looked up from germline, CDR1 is ENHRY and CDR2 is SYGVKD. The V segment lost 6 bases and the J segment 3 bases; nucleotides outside the gene matches: 8. The CDR3 sequence is CAISVAGYDTDTQYF. The CDR3 region has the DNA TGTGCCATCAGCGTAGCGGGATACGATACAGATACGCAGTATTTT.

The genes are TRBV28 and TRBJ1-5; no firm D call. Germline assignment: CDR1 MDHEN and CDR2 SYDVKM. This CDR3 contains 14 residues. Trimming took 1 base from V and 5 from J, leaving 9 bases between them. The chain's CDR3 is CASSLFGTYQPQHF. The CDR3 DNA is TGTGCCAGCAGTTTATTTGGCACCTATCAGCCCCAGCATTTT.

This rearrangement joins TRBV4-2 to TRBJ2-1; D call uncertain. Germline CDR1 and CDR2: LGHNA and YNFKEQ. CDR3 length equals 15 residues. The germline V and J ends were trimmed by 4 bases and 0 bases, with 10 bases remaining between them. The CDR3 protein is CASSPERSSYNEQFF. The CDR3 DNA sequence: TGTGCCAGCAGCCCCGAGCGTAGCTCCTACAATGAGCAGTTCTTC.

The rearrangement joins TRBV4-2 to TRBJ2-1, with a possible D match to TRBD2 (5 bases). The V gene's germline CDR1 is LGHNA and CDR2 YNFKEQ. Trimming removed 0 bases from V and 4 bases from J, with 7 bases in between. The CDR3 sequence is 14 residues long. The CDR3 spells CASSQDLAYNEQFF. CDR3 in DNA: TGTGCCAGCAGCCAAGATCTAGCTTACAATGAGCAGTTCTTC.

CDR3 nucleotides: TGTGCCAGCAGCAACTTGGGGACTTCGAACACCGGGGAGCTGTTTTTT. Its protein is CASSNLGTSNTGELFF. This sequence joins TRBV6-6 and TRBJ2-2, with TRBD2 as a possible D gene (6 bases). Germline V gives CDR1 MNHNY, CDR2 SVGAGI (reference sequence). The CDR3 length is 16 residues. The V gene lost 6 bases and the J gene lost 0 bases, with 14 bases spanning the gap.

This rearrangement joins TRBV9 to TRBJ2-1; 7 bases agree with TRBD1. V lost 4 bases, J lost 5 bases, and 9 bases stayed unmatched. Per the germline V gene, CDR1 is SGDLS and CDR2 is YYNGEE. This CDR3 comprises 15 residues. The CDR3, as DNA: TGTGCCAGCAGCATCACCGGGACAGAGCACAATGAGCAGTTCTTC. It translates to CASSITGTEHNEQFF.

The genes are TRBV27 and TRBJ1-4; possibly TRBD1 for D (5 bases). The CDR3 covers 13 residues. Trimming left V 6 bases short and J 8 bases short, with 13 bases between. Germline V CDR1 and CDR2: MNHEY, SMNVEV (reference sequence). The CDR3 nucleotides are TGTGCCAGCAGGGCAGGGATTTGGGAAAAACTGTTTTTT. As protein: CASRAGIWEKLFF.

The rearrangement links TRBV15 to TRBJ1-2, with 7 bases lining up with TRBD1. This CDR3 region has 16 residues. J was trimmed by 0 bases and V by 0 bases; bases with no gene match: 4. From germline, CDR1 is LNHNV and CDR2 YYDKDF (reference sequence). CDR3 amino acids: CATSRDRQGTNYGYTF. Here the CDR3 DNA reads TGTGCCACCAGCAGAGACCGACAGGGCACTAACTATGGCTACACCTTC.

This clone was seen only once. This chain uses TRBV6-5 with TRBJ2-5, with D possibly TRBD2 on 5 matching bases. Trimming left V 4 bases short and J 2 bases short, with 8 bases between. CDR1 is MNHEY and CDR2 is SVGAGI in the germline V gene. The CDR3 consists of 13 residues. The CDR3 protein is CASSFQRQETQYF. CDR3 nucleotides: TGTGCCAGCAGTTTCCAGCGGCAAGAGACCCAGTACTTC.

CDR3 loop: CASSVAGLAGNEQYF. The CDR3 DNA follows: TGTGCCAGCAGCGTAGCTGGGCTAGCGGGTAACGAGCAGTACTTC. V gene TRBV9 combines with J gene TRBJ2-7, with 8 bases fitting TRBD2. V shed 0 bases, J shed 5 bases, and the junction held 7 bases outside the gene matches. CDR3 length: 15 residues. The germline V gene encodes CDR1 SGDLS and CDR2 YYNGEE.

The chain is built from TRBV5-6 and TRBJ2-2; 7 bases line up with TRBD1. CDR3 length: 14 amino acids. CDR1 SGHDT and CDR2 YYEEEE come from the germline V gene. Germline trimming cut 3 bases from V and 8 bases from J; bases unmatched to any gene: 7. In nucleotides, the CDR3 is TGTGCCAGCAGCTGGGACAGAACCTCTGGGGAGCTGTTTTTT. It is translated as CASSWDRTSGELFF.

The chain uses TRBV28 and TRBJ1-4; 12 bases align to TRBD1. The CDR3 length is 16 residues. Germline V gene data show CDR1 as MDHEN and CDR2 as SYDVKM. Trimming cost V 7 bases and J 8 bases; bases outside gene matches: 11. The DNA of the CDR3 is TGTGCCAGCAAAGGGACAGGGGGCGATTTTTGGGAAAAACTGTTTTTT. It specifies CASKGTGGDFWEKLFF. Together with reference TRBV28 and TRBJ1-4, the CDR3 gives the full variable domain: DVKVTQSSRYLVKRTGEKVFLECVQDMDHENMFWYRQDPGLGLRLIYFSYDVKMKEKGDIPEGYSVSREKKERFSLILESASTNQTSMYLCASKGTGGDFWEKLFFGSGTQLSVL.

The chain combines TRBV5-5 with TRBJ2-1, with TRBD1 matching over 8 bases. This CDR3 contains 16 residues. The V and J ends lost 0 bases and 7 bases, in that order; junction bases with no gene match: 9. Per the germline V gene, CDR1 is SGHKS and CDR2 is YYEKEE (reference sequence). This CDR3 reads CASSLVGTGGRNEQFF. In DNA form, the CDR3 reads TGTGCCAGCAGCTTGGTGGGAACAGGGGGAAGAAATGAGCAGTTCTTC. The entire variable domain, with the rest obtained from reference TRBV5-5 and TRBJ2-1, is as follows: DAGVTQSPTHLIKTRGQQVTLRCSPISGHKSVSWYQQVLGQGPQFIFQYYEKEERGRGNFPDRFSARQFPNYSSELNVNALLLGDSALYLCASSLVGTGGRNEQFFGPGTRLTVL.

The V gene is TRBV28, the J gene TRBJ2-1, with a tentative D call TRBD2 (5 bases). The V gene lost 6 bases and the J gene lost 12 bases, with 15 bases spanning the gap. Germline CDR1 is MDHEN and CDR2 is SYDVKM. CDR3 length equals 12 residues. The CDR3 DNA is TGTGCCAGCAGCCCTGGTAGCGTAAGGCAGTTCTTC. This gives the protein CASSPGSVRQFF.

This sequence joins TRBV19 and TRBJ2-7; 9 bases line up with TRBD1. Germline V gene sequence: CDR1 LNHDA, CDR2 SQIVND (reference sequence). This CDR3 spans 15 amino acids. The junction had 8 bases not matched to a gene; V was cut back by 4 bases and J by 4 bases. CDR3 region: CASSRTGDLLYEQYF. The CDR3 bases are TGTGCCAGTAGTAGGACAGGGGATCTCCTTTACGAGCAGTACTTC.

The chain recombines TRBV4-2 with TRBJ2-7; 11 bases align to TRBD2. With 1 base clipped from V and 3 bases from J, the junction kept 5 bases outside the gene matches. The CDR3 has 16 amino acids. Germline assignment: CDR1 LGHNA and CDR2 YNFKEQ. The CDR3 nucleotides read TGTGCCAGCAGCCAAGTCACTAGCGGGAGTAGCTACGAGCAGTACTTC. This codes for CASSQVTSGSSYEQYF.

DNA of the CDR3: TGTGCCTGGAGTATGGGGGCTGTTCAGCCCCAGCATTTT. Amino acid sequence: CAWSMGAVQPQHF. The chain combines TRBV30 with TRBJ1-5; weak D call: TRBD1 (6 bases). Trimming shortened V by 2 bases and J by 6 bases, and 11 bases separated the two germline ends. The CDR3 has 13 amino acids. Per the germline V gene, CDR1 is GTSNPN and CDR2 is SVGIG (reference sequence).

This chain connects TRBV5-6 to TRBJ2-2; tentatively, D is TRBD1 (6 bases). V lost 2 bases and J lost 1, with 12 bases in between. Germline V CDR1 and CDR2: SGHDT, YYEEEE. The CDR3 runs 16 residues. The CDR3 loop is CASSLSMGQNTGELFF. The CDR3 coding sequence is TGTGCCAGCAGCTTATCCATGGGACAGAACACCGGGGAGCTGTTTTTT. The full variable domain, rest sourced from reference TRBV5-6 and TRBJ2-2, is DAGVTQSPTHLIKTRGQQVTLRCSPKSGHDTVSWYQQALGQGPQFIFQYYEEEERQRGNFPDRFSGHQFPNYSSELNVNALLLGDSALYLCASSLSMGQNTGELFFGEGSRLTVL.

V is TRBV28 and J is TRBJ2-5; TRBD2 aligns across 11 bases. J gave up 2 bases and V 5 bases, and 10 bases lay outside the gene matches. The CDR3 runs 17 residues. CDR1 is MDHEN and CDR2 is SYDVKM in the germline V gene. DNA of the CDR3: TGTGCCAGCAGTCCCTGGGCGGGGACTAGCGGACAAGAGACCCAGTACTTC. It translates to CASSPWAGTSGQETQYF.

This rearrangement joins TRBV15 to TRBJ1-1; no definite D call. In germline, CDR1 is LNHNV, CDR2 YYDKDF (reference sequence). The V end was cut by 0 bases, the J end by 1 base, with 21 bases between. This CDR3 spans 19 amino acids. The CDR3 loop reads CATSREYHITGVANTEAFF. The CDR3 DNA reads TGTGCCACCAGCAGAGAATACCACATTACGGGTGTAGCGAACACTGAAGCTTTCTTT.

V is TRBV7-3 and J is TRBJ2-4; the D gene is possibly TRBD2 (6 bases). Trimming removed 5 bases at V and 11 bases at J, with 19 bases between. Per germline, CDR1 SGHTA and CDR2 FQGTGA. This CDR3 spans 14 amino acids. The CDR3 DNA follows: TGTGCCAGCAGCGTCTCGGGACTCCCCAGCCTTCAGTACTTC. Translation gives CASSVSGLPSLQYF.

The chain combines TRBV30 with TRBJ2-3; the match to TRBD2 covers 8 bases. CDR1 is GTSNPN, CDR2 SVGIG, per germline (reference sequence). The CDR3 has 11 residues. Losses at the gene ends were 7 bases for V and 7 bases for J; bases not matched to a gene: 4. CDR3 DNA: TGTGCCTACAGCGGGAGCTATACGCAGTATTTT. As protein: CAYSGSYTQYF.